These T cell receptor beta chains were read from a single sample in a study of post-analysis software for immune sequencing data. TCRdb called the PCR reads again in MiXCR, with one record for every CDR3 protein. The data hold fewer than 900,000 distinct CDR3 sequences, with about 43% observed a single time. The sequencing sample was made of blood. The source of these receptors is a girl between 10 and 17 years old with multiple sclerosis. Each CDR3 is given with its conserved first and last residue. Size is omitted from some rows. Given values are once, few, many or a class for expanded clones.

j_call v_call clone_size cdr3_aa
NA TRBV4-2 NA CASSLWTGGAEQYF
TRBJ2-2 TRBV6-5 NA CASSRDAANTGELFF
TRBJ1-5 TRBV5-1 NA CASSYRGAQPQHF
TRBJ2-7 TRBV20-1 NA CSARHRGSEQYF
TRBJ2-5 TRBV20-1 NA CSARMGAETQYF
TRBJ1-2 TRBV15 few CATSSRLNYGYTF
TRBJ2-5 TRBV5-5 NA CASSQGQTYQETQYF
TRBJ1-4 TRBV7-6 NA CASSLARPGEINEKLFF
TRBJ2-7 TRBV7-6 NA CAGSSELVGEQYF
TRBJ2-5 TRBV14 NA CASSQVGGRETQYF
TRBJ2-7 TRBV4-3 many CASSQDGRASDEQYF
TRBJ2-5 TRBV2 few CASSEARGQETQYF
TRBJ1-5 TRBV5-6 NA CASSGQGGRGNQPQHF
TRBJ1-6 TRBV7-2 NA CASSLGPGLNSPLHF
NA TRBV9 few CASSVGTSGTEQYF
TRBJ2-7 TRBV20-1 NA CSARRGLTGVHEQYF
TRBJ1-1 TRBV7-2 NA CASSLARGVRDTEAFF
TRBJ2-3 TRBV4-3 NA CASSQGQAPTDTQYF
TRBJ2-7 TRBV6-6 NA CASSYTAQGAFYEQYF
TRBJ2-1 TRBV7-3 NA CASSLIGGPGYEQFF
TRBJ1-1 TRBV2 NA CASPGGRVRTEAFF
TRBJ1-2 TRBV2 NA CASSEGGRANYGYTF
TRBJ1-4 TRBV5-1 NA CASSLVANEKLFF
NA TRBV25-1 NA CASSESRGTETQYF
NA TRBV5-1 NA CASSLAASTSGSHEQYF
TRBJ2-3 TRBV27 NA CASRGQDVDTQYF
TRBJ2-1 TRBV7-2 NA CASSETSGTEQFF
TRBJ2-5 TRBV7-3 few CASSFQGTGAGETQYF
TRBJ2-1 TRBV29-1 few CSVEVGRRSSYNEQFF
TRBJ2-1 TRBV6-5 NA CASSYIPGIPPTGEQFF
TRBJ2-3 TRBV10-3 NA CAISESATSGITDTQYF
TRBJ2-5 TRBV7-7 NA CASSQGTEETQYF
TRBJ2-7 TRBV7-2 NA CASSLQGGRSSYEQYF
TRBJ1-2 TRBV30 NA CALGQGYTF
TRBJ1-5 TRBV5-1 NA CASSLGSFNQPQHF
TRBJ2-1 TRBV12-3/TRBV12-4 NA CASSLIGGSSYNEQFF
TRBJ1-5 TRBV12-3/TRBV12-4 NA CASSSNWGNQPQHF
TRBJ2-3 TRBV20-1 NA CSARPTPDIGDTQYF
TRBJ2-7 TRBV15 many CATSPDRGVYEQYF
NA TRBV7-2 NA CASSQRDGPYEQYF
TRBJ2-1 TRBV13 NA CASSWTSGEQFF
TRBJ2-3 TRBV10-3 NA CAISARGGTDTQYF
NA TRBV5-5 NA CASSFGAAEQYF
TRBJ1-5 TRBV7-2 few CASSLEGKQPQHF
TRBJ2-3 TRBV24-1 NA CATSDRGAKTDTQYF
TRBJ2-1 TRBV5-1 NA CASTKLAGTSGYNEQFF
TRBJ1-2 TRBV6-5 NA CASSPGGGGGYTF
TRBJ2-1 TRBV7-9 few CASSLTSGGSYNEQFF
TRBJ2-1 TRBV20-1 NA CSAIGAAWGEQFF